The source of this T cell receptor beta chain is a study of shared clonotypes between healthy human individuals. Assay used: immunoSEQ multiplex PCR; TCRdb lists only in-frame clones, some missing. The sample lists approximately 1,500,000 clones; 95% to 99% were seen once. The J segment lost 5 bases and the V segment lost 4 bases, leaving 1 base of the junction unmatched. This CDR3 region has 14 residues. CDR1 WSHSY and CDR2 SAAADI come from the germline V gene. Sequencing was done on a sample of naive CD4+ T cells sorted from blood. Subset specified: CD45RA+ positively selected. The V call is TRBV10-2, the J call TRBJ2-1; 11 nucleotides agree with TRBD2. This clonotype was sampled from a man younger than 40 in good health. The CDR3 protein is CASSASGRHNEQFF. Here the CDR3 DNA reads TGCGCCAGCAGTGCTAGCGGGAGGCACAATGAGCAGTTCTTC.